A selection of T cell receptor beta chains follows, all from one sample in a study of blood T cell repertoires in COVID-19. Profiling relied on immunoSEQ multiplex PCR, and the TCRdb table lists in-frame clones only, not all of them. The data hold around 250,000 clones, with approximately 85% observed a single time. The specimen was PBMCs or T cells enriched from blood (not recorded which). All receptors come from a woman between 45 and 60 years old who had recovered from COVID-19. Each CDR3 is given with its conserved first and last residue. The D gene is left open where the match is weak. Clone size is stated in some rows and not others, as once, few, many or a class when expanded.

j_call: TRBJ1-4; v_call: TRBV2; d_call: TRBD1; clone_size: .; cdr3_nt: TGTGCCAGCAGAGGGACAGTGAGTGTCACTAATGAAAAACTGTTTTTT; cdr3_aa: CASRGTVSVTNEKLFF
j_call: TRBJ1-1; v_call: TRBV2; d_call: .; clone_size: .; cdr3_nt: TGTGCCAGCAGCGCATACGAGAGCACTGAAGCTTTCTTT; cdr3_aa: CASSAYESTEAFF
j_call: TRBJ2-1; v_call: TRBV3-1/TRBV3-2; d_call: TRBD1; clone_size: .; cdr3_nt: TGTGCCAGCAGCCAGCCACGAGGGGGCCGCGTATCCTACAATGAGCAGTTCTTC; cdr3_aa: CASSQPRGGRVSYNEQFF
j_call: TRBJ1-1; v_call: TRBV7-2; d_call: .; clone_size: .; cdr3_nt: TGTGCCAGCAGCTCCAATCCGGGAGGAGGAGCTTTCTTT; cdr3_aa: CASSSNPGGGAFF
j_call: TRBJ2-1; v_call: TRBV27; d_call: .; clone_size: once; cdr3_nt: TGTGCCAGCAGTTATACGGGGAACTCCTACAATGAGCAGTTCTTC; cdr3_aa: CASSYTGNSYNEQFF
j_call: TRBJ2-1; v_call: TRBV27; d_call: TRBD2; clone_size: .; cdr3_nt: TGTGCCAGCAGTTTATACCTAGCGGGAGTAGGTAAGGATAATTGTGAGCAGTTCTTC; cdr3_aa: CASSLYLAGVGKDNCEQFF
j_call: TRBJ1-2; v_call: TRBV24-1; d_call: TRBD1; clone_size: .; cdr3_nt: TGTGCCACCAGTGATCGCCGACAGGGAGGCTATGGCTACACCTTC; cdr3_aa: CATSDRRQGGYGYTF
j_call: TRBJ1-1; v_call: TRBV3-1/TRBV3-2; d_call: TRBD1; clone_size: .; cdr3_nt: TGTGCCAGCAGCCAAATGACAGGGGGAAGGCAAGCTTTCTTT; cdr3_aa: CASSQMTGGRQAFF
j_call: TRBJ1-4; v_call: TRBV10-3; d_call: TRBD1; clone_size: .; cdr3_nt: TGTGCCATCAGTGATCGACAGGGTCGGGAAAAACTGTTTTTT; cdr3_aa: CAISDRQGREKLFF
j_call: TRBJ1-5; v_call: TRBV6-5; d_call: .; clone_size: .; cdr3_nt: TGTGCCAGCAGGGAGGGGTATAGCAATCAGCCCCAGCATTTT; cdr3_aa: CASREGYSNQPQHF
j_call: TRBJ2-3; v_call: TRBV4-1; d_call: .; clone_size: few; cdr3_nt: TGCGCCAGCAGCCAAGGAACGGGGGTGGATACGCAGTATTTT; cdr3_aa: CASSQGTGVDTQYF